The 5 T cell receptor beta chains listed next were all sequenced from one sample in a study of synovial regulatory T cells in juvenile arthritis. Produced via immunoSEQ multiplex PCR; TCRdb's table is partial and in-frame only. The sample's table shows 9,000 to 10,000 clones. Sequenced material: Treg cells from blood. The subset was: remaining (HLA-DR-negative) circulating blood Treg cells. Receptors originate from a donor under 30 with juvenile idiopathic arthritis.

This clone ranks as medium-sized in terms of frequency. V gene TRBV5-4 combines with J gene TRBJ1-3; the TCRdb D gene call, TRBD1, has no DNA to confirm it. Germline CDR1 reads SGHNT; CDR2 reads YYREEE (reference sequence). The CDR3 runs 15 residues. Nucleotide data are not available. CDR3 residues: CASSLVGSQGNTIYF.

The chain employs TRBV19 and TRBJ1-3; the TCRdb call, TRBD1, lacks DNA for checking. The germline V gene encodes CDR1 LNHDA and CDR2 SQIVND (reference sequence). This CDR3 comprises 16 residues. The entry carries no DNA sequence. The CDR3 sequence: CASIPADRPSGNTIYF.

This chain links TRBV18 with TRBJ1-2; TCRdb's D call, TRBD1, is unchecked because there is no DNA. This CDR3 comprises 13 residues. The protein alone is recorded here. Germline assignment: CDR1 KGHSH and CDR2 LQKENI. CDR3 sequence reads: CASSPREGYGYTF. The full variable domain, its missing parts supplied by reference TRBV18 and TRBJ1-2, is NAGVMQNPRHLVRRRGQEARLRCSPMKGHSHVYWYRQLPEEGLKFMVYLQKENIIDESGMPKERFSAEFPKEGPSILRIQQVVRGDSAAYFCASSPREGYGYTFGSGTRLTVV.

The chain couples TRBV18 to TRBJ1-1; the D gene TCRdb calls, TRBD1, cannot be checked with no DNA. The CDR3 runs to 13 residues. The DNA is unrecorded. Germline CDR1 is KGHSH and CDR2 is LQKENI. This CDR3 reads CASSLGQGTEAFF.

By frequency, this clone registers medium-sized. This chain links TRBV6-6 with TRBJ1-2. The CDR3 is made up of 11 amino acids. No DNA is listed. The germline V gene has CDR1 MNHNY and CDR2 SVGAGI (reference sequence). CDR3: CASSYDYGYTF.